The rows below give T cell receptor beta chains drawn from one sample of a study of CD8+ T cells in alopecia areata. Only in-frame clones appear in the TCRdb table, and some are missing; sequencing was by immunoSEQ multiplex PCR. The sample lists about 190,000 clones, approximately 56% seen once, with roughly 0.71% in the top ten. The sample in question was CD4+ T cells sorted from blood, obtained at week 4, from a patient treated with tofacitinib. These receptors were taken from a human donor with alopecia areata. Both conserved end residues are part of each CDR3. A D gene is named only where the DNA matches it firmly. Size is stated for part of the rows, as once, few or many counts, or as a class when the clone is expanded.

CDR3aa: CASSPPGTGVQANYGYTF
CDR3nt: TGTGCCAGCTCACCACCGGGTACAGGGGTCCAAGCTAACTATGGCTACACCTTC
j_gene: TRBJ1-2
d_gene: TRBD1
v_gene: TRBV18
abundance: NA

CDR3aa: CASDHRRGLDQETQYF
CDR3nt: TGTGCCAGCGACCATAGAAGGGGATTGGACCAAGAGACCCAGTACTTC
j_gene: TRBJ2-5
d_gene: NA
v_gene: TRBV7-9
abundance: few

CDR3aa: CASSLGTGPVSPLHF
CDR3nt: TGTGCCAGCAGCTTAGGGACAGGCCCCGTTTCACCCCTCCACTTT
j_gene: TRBJ1-6
d_gene: TRBD1
v_gene: TRBV7-9
abundance: few

CDR3aa: CSVGGGSYEQYF
CDR3nt: TGCAGCGTGGGGGGAGGGTCCTACGAGCAGTACTTC
j_gene: TRBJ2-7
d_gene: TRBD2
v_gene: TRBV29-1
abundance: NA

CDR3aa: CASSESAPLVQETQYF
CDR3nt: TGTGCCAGCAGTGAATCGGCGCCTCTGGTCCAAGAGACCCAGTACTTC
j_gene: TRBJ2-5
d_gene: NA
v_gene: TRBV25-1
abundance: once

CDR3aa: CAWRGIAGLNGELFF
CDR3nt: TGTGCCTGGAGGGGGATAGCGGGACTTAACGGGGAGCTGTTTTTT
j_gene: TRBJ2-2
d_gene: TRBD2
v_gene: TRBV30
abundance: NA

CDR3aa: CAWSVQGAYEQYF
CDR3nt: TGTGCCTGGAGTGTACAGGGAGCCTACGAGCAGTACTTC
j_gene: TRBJ2-7
d_gene: NA
v_gene: TRBV30
abundance: NA

CDR3aa: CSAGQAMNTGELFF
CDR3nt: TGCAGCGCAGGACAGGCTATGAACACCGGGGAGCTGTTTTTT
j_gene: TRBJ2-2
d_gene: TRBD1
v_gene: TRBV29-1
abundance: few

CDR3aa: CSVRAQDSSYEQYF
CDR3nt: TGCAGCGTTAGAGCCCAGGACAGCTCCTACGAGCAGTACTTC
j_gene: TRBJ2-7
d_gene: NA
v_gene: TRBV29-1
abundance: NA

CDR3aa: CRRGLAGGTYEQYF
CDR3nt: TGCAGACGAGGACTAGCGGGAGGAACCTACGAGCAGTACTTC
j_gene: TRBJ2-7
d_gene: TRBD2
v_gene: TRBV29-1
abundance: NA

CDR3aa: CASSDAGGSGANVLTF
CDR3nt: TGTGCCAGCAGTGATGCTGGGGGCTCTGGGGCCAACGTCCTGACTTTC
j_gene: TRBJ2-6
d_gene: NA
v_gene: TRBV2
abundance: NA

CDR3aa: CSALTSGNHEQYF
CDR3nt: TGCAGCGCTCTGACTAGCGGGAACCACGAGCAGTACTTC
j_gene: TRBJ2-7
d_gene: TRBD2
v_gene: TRBV29-1
abundance: few

CDR3aa: CAWEGVGEQFF
CDR3nt: TGTGCCTGGGAAGGGGTCGGTGAGCAGTTCTTC
j_gene: TRBJ2-1
d_gene: NA
v_gene: TRBV30
abundance: NA

CDR3aa: CASSLSPKAGGSETQYF
CDR3nt: TGTGCCAGCAGCTTAAGCCCGAAAGCGGGAGGGTCCGAGACCCAGTACTTC
j_gene: TRBJ2-5
d_gene: TRBD2
v_gene: TRBV7-3
abundance: NA

CDR3aa: CASSVRDRGIDGYTF
CDR3nt: TGTGCCAGCAGCGTCCGGGACAGGGGAATTGACGGCTACACCTTC
j_gene: TRBJ1-2
d_gene: TRBD1
v_gene: TRBV9
abundance: NA

CDR3aa: CAWSESGVTEAFF
CDR3nt: TGTGCCTGGAGTGAATCGGGGGTCACTGAAGCTTTCTTT
j_gene: TRBJ1-1
d_gene: NA
v_gene: TRBV30
abundance: few

CDR3aa: CASSQDRAGQETQYF
CDR3nt: TGTGCCAGCAGCCAAGATCGAGCGGGCCAAGAGACCCAGTACTTC
j_gene: TRBJ2-5
d_gene: NA
v_gene: TRBV4-2
abundance: NA

CDR3aa: CASSEYRGNTIYF
CDR3nt: TGTGCCAGCAGTGAATACCGCGGAAACACCATATATTTT
j_gene: TRBJ1-3
d_gene: NA
v_gene: TRBV25-1
abundance: NA

CDR3aa: CASSLGLAGRDTQYF
CDR3nt: TGTGCCAGCAGCTTGGGACTAGCGGGAAGGGATACGCAGTATTTT
j_gene: TRBJ2-3
d_gene: TRBD2
v_gene: TRBV7-2
abundance: few

CDR3aa: CASRGLGRVPYNEQFF
CDR3nt: TGTGCCAGTAGGGGATTAGGGCGGGTCCCCTACAATGAGCAGTTCTTC
j_gene: TRBJ2-1
d_gene: NA
v_gene: TRBV19
abundance: few

CDR3aa: CASRFIRGSRAYEQYF
CDR3nt: TGTGCCAGCAGATTTATCAGGGGAAGCAGGGCCTACGAGCAGTACTTC
j_gene: TRBJ2-7
d_gene: NA
v_gene: TRBV27
abundance: NA

CDR3aa: CASSLGRGRPLFEQYF
CDR3nt: TGCGCCAGCAGTCTTGGCAGGGGGAGACCATTATTCGAGCAGTACTTC
j_gene: TRBJ2-7
d_gene: TRBD1
v_gene: TRBV23-1
abundance: NA

CDR3aa: CSGGQSGRETQYF
CDR3nt: TGCAGCGGGGGACAGTCGGGCAGAGAGACCCAGTACTTC
j_gene: TRBJ2-5
d_gene: TRBD1
v_gene: TRBV29-1
abundance: NA

CDR3aa: CASSEAMGRQETQYF
CDR3nt: TGTGCCAGCAGTGAAGCAATGGGACGGCAAGAGACCCAGTACTTC
j_gene: TRBJ2-5
d_gene: NA
v_gene: TRBV6-1
abundance: NA

CDR3aa: CASSGGQLNYGYTF
CDR3nt: TGTGCCAGCAGCGGGGGACAGCTTAACTATGGCTACACCTTC
j_gene: TRBJ1-2
d_gene: TRBD1
v_gene: TRBV5-4
abundance: NA

CDR3aa: CSAQGQGSRVEQFF
CDR3nt: TGCAGCGCCCAGGGACAGGGCTCACGGGTTGAGCAGTTCTTC
j_gene: TRBJ2-1
d_gene: TRBD1
v_gene: TRBV29-1
abundance: NA

CDR3aa: CASSLGTSINEQFF
CDR3nt: TGTGCCAGCAGCTTAGGGACTAGTATCAATGAGCAGTTCTTC
j_gene: TRBJ2-1
d_gene: TRBD2
v_gene: TRBV7-2
abundance: few

CDR3aa: CASSLSGGGYEQYF
CDR3nt: TGTGCCAGCAGTTTATCCGGCGGGGGATACGAGCAGTACTTC
j_gene: TRBJ2-7
d_gene: TRBD2
v_gene: TRBV28
abundance: once

CDR3aa: CSVDGGTFYEQYF
CDR3nt: TGCAGCGTTGACGGCGGGACCTTCTACGAGCAGTACTTC
j_gene: TRBJ2-7
d_gene: NA
v_gene: TRBV29-1
abundance: NA

CDR3aa: CASSLATGAAYEQYF
CDR3nt: TGCGCCAGCAGCTTGGCGACCGGGGCCGCCTACGAGCAGTACTTC
j_gene: TRBJ2-7
d_gene: NA
v_gene: TRBV5-1
abundance: NA

CDR3aa: CASSLLSGANVLTF
CDR3nt: TGTGCCAGCAGCCTCCTATCTGGGGCCAACGTCCTGACTTTC
j_gene: TRBJ2-6
d_gene: NA
v_gene: TRBV14
abundance: NA

CDR3aa: CATSPGALAKNIQYF
CDR3nt: TGCGCCACCTCTCCGGGGGCTCTAGCCAAAAACATTCAGTACTTC
j_gene: TRBJ2-4
d_gene: NA
v_gene: TRBV23-1
abundance: few

CDR3aa: CASMRTSGTSYEQYF
CDR3nt: TGCGCCAGCATGAGGACTAGCGGGACCTCCTACGAGCAGTACTTC
j_gene: TRBJ2-7
d_gene: TRBD2
v_gene: TRBV10-2
abundance: NA

CDR3aa: CASSHRLALRGGELFF
CDR3nt: TGCGCCAGCAGCCACCGACTAGCGCTAAGGGGCGGGGAGCTGTTTTTT
j_gene: TRBJ2-2
d_gene: TRBD2
v_gene: TRBV4-1
abundance: NA

CDR3aa: CASSLGTSGSTDTQYF
CDR3nt: TGTGCCAGCAGCCTCGGGACTAGCGGTAGCACAGATACGCAGTATTTT
j_gene: TRBJ2-3
d_gene: TRBD2
v_gene: TRBV7-6
abundance: NA

CDR3aa: CASSLGPTGSYGYTF
CDR3nt: TGTGCCAGCAGCTTAGGGCCGACAGGGAGCTATGGCTACACCTTC
j_gene: TRBJ1-2
d_gene: TRBD1
v_gene: TRBV7-2
abundance: NA

CDR3aa: CAWSVQTTGELFF
CDR3nt: TGTGCCTGGAGTGTACAGACAACCGGGGAGCTGTTTTTT
j_gene: TRBJ2-2
d_gene: NA
v_gene: TRBV30
abundance: NA

CDR3aa: CASSYGSGRAGTQYF
CDR3nt: TGTGCCAGCAGTTATGGTAGCGGGAGGGCCGGTACGCAGTATTTT
j_gene: TRBJ2-3
d_gene: TRBD2
v_gene: TRBV6-5
abundance: NA

CDR3aa: CASSLVPLTGELFF
CDR3nt: TGTGCCAGCAGCTTAGTACCTCTCACCGGGGAGCTGTTTTTT
j_gene: TRBJ2-2
d_gene: NA
v_gene: TRBV7-8
abundance: NA

CDR3aa: CAWDGGAAADTQYF
CDR3nt: TGTGCCTGGGACGGGGGCGCAGCAGCAGATACGCAGTATTTT
j_gene: TRBJ2-3
d_gene: NA
v_gene: TRBV30
abundance: few

CDR3aa: CASSFTATETQYF
CDR3nt: TGTGCCAGCAGCTTTACCGCCACAGAGACCCAGTACTTC
j_gene: TRBJ2-5
d_gene: NA
v_gene: TRBV5-4
abundance: NA

CDR3aa: CSVVARGVGFEQYF
CDR3nt: TGCAGCGTTGTCGCGCGCGGGGTAGGTTTCGAGCAGTACTTC
j_gene: TRBJ2-7
d_gene: NA
v_gene: TRBV29-1
abundance: NA

CDR3aa: CASKGLLGKLFF
CDR3nt: TGTGCCAGTAAGGGCCTGCTTGGAAAACTGTTTTTT
j_gene: TRBJ1-4
d_gene: NA
v_gene: TRBV19
abundance: NA

CDR3aa: CAWSPGGAGANVLTF
CDR3nt: TGTGCCTGGAGCCCAGGGGGGGCTGGGGCCAACGTCCTGACTTTC
j_gene: TRBJ2-6
d_gene: NA
v_gene: TRBV30
abundance: NA

CDR3aa: CSLRRGENYGYTF
CDR3nt: TGCAGCCTCCGTAGGGGTGAGAACTATGGCTACACCTTC
j_gene: TRBJ1-2
d_gene: NA
v_gene: TRBV29-1
abundance: NA

CDR3aa: CATSTRLAGGTDTQYF
CDR3nt: TGTGCCACCAGCACTCGACTAGCGGGGGGCACAGATACGCAGTATTTT
j_gene: TRBJ2-3
d_gene: TRBD2
v_gene: TRBV15
abundance: NA

CDR3aa: CAWSLKGQRGRTEAFF
CDR3nt: TGTGCCTGGAGCCTAAAAGGTCAACGGGGGAGAACTGAAGCTTTCTTT
j_gene: TRBJ1-1
d_gene: NA
v_gene: TRBV30
abundance: few

CDR3aa: CASSLITWETQYF
CDR3nt: TGTGCCAGCAGCCTAATCACCTGGGAGACCCAGTACTTC
j_gene: TRBJ2-5
d_gene: NA
v_gene: TRBV11-2
abundance: many

CDR3aa: CAWQRTGVGEQYF
CDR3nt: TGTGCCTGGCAAAGGACAGGGGTTGGCGAGCAGTACTTC
j_gene: TRBJ2-7
d_gene: TRBD1
v_gene: TRBV30
abundance: NA

CDR3aa: CASSPVGARDGSTGELFF
CDR3nt: TGCGCCAGCAGCCCAGTTGGGGCGCGGGACGGGTCCACCGGGGAGCTGTTTTTT
j_gene: TRBJ2-2
d_gene: NA
v_gene: TRBV5-1
abundance: NA

CDR3aa: CASQGGGEGEQYF
CDR3nt: TGTGCCAGCCAAGGCGGGGGAGAGGGCGAGCAGTACTTC
j_gene: TRBJ2-7
d_gene: TRBD2
v_gene: TRBV10-3
abundance: NA

CDR3aa: CSVEDPRPGGVFF
CDR3nt: TGCAGCGTTGAAGATCCCAGGCCCGGTGGGGTGTTCTTC
j_gene: TRBJ2-1
d_gene: NA
v_gene: TRBV29-1
abundance: NA

CDR3aa: CSFYRDRIEETQYF
CDR3nt: TGCAGCTTTTACCGGGACAGGATCGAAGAGACCCAGTACTTC
j_gene: TRBJ2-5
d_gene: TRBD1
v_gene: TRBV29-1
abundance: few

CDR3aa: CSVGLGQAYGGYTF
CDR3nt: TGCAGCGTTGGTCTAGGACAGGCCTATGGCGGCTACACCTTC
j_gene: TRBJ1-2
d_gene: TRBD1
v_gene: TRBV29-1
abundance: NA

CDR3aa: CSVPKGAGLEETQYF
CDR3nt: TGCAGCGTTCCAAAAGGGGCGGGATTGGAAGAGACCCAGTACTTC
j_gene: TRBJ2-5
d_gene: NA
v_gene: TRBV29-1
abundance: NA